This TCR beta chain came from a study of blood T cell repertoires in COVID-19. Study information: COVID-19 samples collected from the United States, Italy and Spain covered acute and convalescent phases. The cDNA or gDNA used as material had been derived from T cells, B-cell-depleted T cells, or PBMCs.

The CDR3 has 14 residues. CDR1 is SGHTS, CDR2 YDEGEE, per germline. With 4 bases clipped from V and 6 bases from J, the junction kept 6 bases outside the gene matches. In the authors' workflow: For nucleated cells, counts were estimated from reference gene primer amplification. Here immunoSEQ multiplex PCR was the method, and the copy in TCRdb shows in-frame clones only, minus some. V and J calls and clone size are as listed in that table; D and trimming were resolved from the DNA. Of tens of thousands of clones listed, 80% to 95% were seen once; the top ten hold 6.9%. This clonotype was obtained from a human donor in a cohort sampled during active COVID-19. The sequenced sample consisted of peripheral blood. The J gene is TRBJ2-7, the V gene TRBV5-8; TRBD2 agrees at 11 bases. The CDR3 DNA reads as TGTGCCAGCAGCCGTTCTAGCGGGGGGTTCGAGCAGTACTTC. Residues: CASSRSSGGFEQYF. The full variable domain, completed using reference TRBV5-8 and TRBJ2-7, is EAGVTQSPTHLIKTRGQQATLRCSPISGHTSVYWYQQALGLGLQFLLWYDEGEERNRGNFPPRFSGRQFPNYSSELNVNALELEDSALYLCASSRSSGGFEQYFGPGTRLTVT.